This passage covers 10 T cell receptor beta chains from one sample sequenced in a study of patients and donors after allogeneic stem cell transplantation. TCRdb used MiXCR to reprocess the RT-PCR reads, holding one entry per CDR3 protein. Here the sample spans about 150,000 distinct CDR3 sequences, 30% to 45% being singletons. Input material: blood, either unsorted or a sorted T cell fraction (not recorded which). Receptor source: a human donor who was either an allogeneic HSCT recipient or a stem cell or donor lymphocyte infusion donor (not recorded which). It is not recorded whose cells these are; they may come from a transplant donor.

This chain connects TRBV9 to TRBJ2-5; D unresolved. The CDR3 has 13 amino acids. From germline, CDR1 is SGDLS and CDR2 YYNGEE. V was trimmed by 2 bases and J by 4 bases, leaving 9 bases between them. Written as DNA, the CDR3 is TGTGCCAGCAGCGTTCCAAGAATAGAGACCCAGTACTTC. It yields the protein CASSVPRIETQYF.

V gene TRBV27 combines with J gene TRBJ1-5; no clear D. Per germline, CDR1 MNHEY and CDR2 SMNVEV (reference sequence). CDR3 length: 14 residues. Trimming shortened V by 2 bases and J by 1 base, and 6 bases separated the two germline ends. The CDR3: CASSLGVSNQPQHF. CDR3 DNA: TGTGCCAGCAGTTTAGGGGTAAGCAATCAGCCCCAGCATTTT.

This chain uses TRBV28 with TRBJ1-1; 8 bases line up with TRBD1. The trim removed 6 bases at V and 3 bases at J, leaving 9 bases unmatched. From germline, CDR1 is MDHEN and CDR2 SYDVKM. CDR3 size: 15 residues. The CDR3 sequence is CASRDVRGLHTEAFF. The CDR3 DNA is TGTGCCAGCAGAGACGTCAGGGGGCTTCACACTGAAGCTTTCTTT. The variable domain in full, with the rest retrieved from reference TRBV28 and TRBJ1-1, is DVKVTQSSRYLVKRTGEKVFLECVQDMDHENMFWYRQDPGLGLRLIYFSYDVKMKEKGDIPEGYSVSREKKERFSLILESASTNQTSMYLCASRDVRGLHTEAFFGQGTRLTVV.

In this sample, this clonotype turned up once. The chain employs TRBV9 and TRBJ2-5; 8 bases are a match to TRBD2. CDR1 and CDR2 from the germline V gene are SGDLS and YYNGEE. V lost 1 base and J lost 5; bases outside the gene matches: 7. The CDR3 is made up of 15 amino acids. The CDR3 protein is CASSVIAGSRETQYF. The CDR3, as DNA: TGTGCCAGCAGCGTAATAGCGGGGAGCCGGGAGACCCAGTACTTC.

This chain links TRBV10-3 with TRBJ2-3; D gene ambiguous. This CDR3 is built from 15 residues. In germline, CDR1 is ENHRY, CDR2 SYGVKD. The V end lost 2 bases, the J end lost 0 bases, and 9 bases lay between the germline ends. The CDR3 loop is CAISEGTPSTDTQYF. In nucleotides, the CDR3 is TGTGCCATCAGTGAGGGTACCCCTAGCACAGATACGCAGTATTTT.

This rearrangement joins TRBV5-5 to TRBJ1-2, with 7 bases lining up with TRBD1. The CDR3 is 12 amino acids. The V gene's germline CDR1 is SGHKS and CDR2 YYEKEE (reference sequence). J lost 8 bases, V lost 4 bases, and 5 bases had no gene match. CDR3: CASSVDRMGYTF. The CDR3 region has the DNA TGTGCCAGCAGCGTGGACAGGATGGGCTACACCTTC.

Only a few counts were recorded for this clonotype. The rearrangement links TRBV12-3 or TRBV12-4 to TRBJ2-2, with no clear D. V lost 3 bases, J lost 7 bases, and 6 bases lay in between. CDR3 length equals 12 residues. In DNA form, the CDR3 reads TGTGCCAGCAGTTTGAGTCTCGGGGAGCTGTTTTTT. Amino acids: CASSLSLGELFF.

This clonotype was detected only a few times. V and J are TRBV5-1 and TRBJ2-7; 10 bases match TRBD2. The length of the CDR3 is 15 residues. Trimming removed 4 bases from V and 5 bases from J; junction bases left unmatched: 9. Germline assignment: CDR1 SGHRS and CDR2 YFSETQ. CDR3 residues: CASSLGTGLADEQYV. CDR3 bases: TGCGCCAGCAGCCTCGGGACAGGACTAGCGGACGAGCAGTACGTC.

CDR3: CASSVDPFYEQYF. In DNA, the CDR3 is TGTGCCAGCAGCGTAGATCCGTTCTACGAGCAGTACTTC. The chain links TRBV9 to TRBJ2-7; no definite D call. The CDR3 runs to 13 residues. CDR1 is SGDLS, CDR2 YYNGEE, per germline. The ends were cut back, 0 bases at V and 3 bases at J, with 7 bases in the middle.

V is TRBV28 and J is TRBJ1-4; 7 nucleotides match TRBD1. The CDR3 contains 15 residues. The V segment lost 7 bases and the J segment 8 bases; nucleotides outside the gene matches: 13. The V gene's germline CDR1 is MDHEN and CDR2 SYDVKM. The CDR3 nucleotides are TGTGCCAGCATTCCCCGCGGCCCGGGACAGGAAAAACTGTTTTTT. It codes for CASIPRGPGQEKLFF.